In its sample, the clone carrying this TCR beta chain is medium-sized. Its specificity is unknown. TCR beta CDR3 was amplified by multiplex PCR, first round nine to ten cycles, 32 V and 13 J primers. TCRdb recomputed calls from the multiplex PCR reads with MiXCR, one row per CDR3 protein. Here the sample spans roughly 5,000 distinct CDR3 sequences, more than 20% being singletons. The entry originates in a study of immune heterogeneity within non-small cell lung tumors. Study details: Several squamous cell carcinomas, approximately 11 non-squamous carcinomas and 1 not otherwise specified made up the tumors.

General observations from the study: Local T-cell clonality tracked local tumor mutational burden, showing a moderate yet significant relationship (R around 0.34).

Bulk tumor genomic DNA, 600 ng per sample, was the template. Collection of several biopsies per primary tumor, spaced far apart, took place during surgery. Patients had untreated, newly diagnosed non-small cell lung cancer and underwent curative surgery. V lost 1 base and J 10 bases, leaving 7 bases between the germline ends. CDR3 length: 12 residues. The V call is TRBV12-3 or TRBV12-4, the J call TRBJ1-4; no clear D. Sequencing was performed on lung tumor tissue. This clonotype was sampled from a man aged 60-69 years with non-small cell lung cancer. The CDR3 loop is CASSLEVGKLFF. The CDR3, as DNA: TGTGCCAGCAGTTTAGAGGTGGGAAAACTGTTTTTT.